Listed below are T cell receptor beta chains from one sample, sequenced in a study of blood T cells in healthy people across ages. TCRdb reprocessed the 5' RACE reads with MiXCR, giving one entry per CDR3 protein. The sample yields 1,800,000 or so distinct CDR3 sequences, around 40% seen once. The sequencing input was blood. The receptor source for this set is a human donor in good health. Both conserved end residues are trimmed from each CDR3. The D gene is left open where the match is weak.

d_call	v_call	j_call	cdr3_aa
.	TRBV7-2	TRBJ1-2	ASGSGLSYGYT
.	TRBV12-3/TRBV12-4	TRBJ2-7	ASSPDHYEQY
TRBD1	TRBV29-1	TRBJ1-2	SAGTGDSAYGYT
.	TRBV20-1	TRBJ2-5	SATLPDGIPGETQY
TRBD2	TRBV27	TRBJ2-1	ASSSTSIRPGGLLNSYNEQF
.	TRBV4-3	TRBJ1-1	ASSPETVMNTEAF
TRBD1	TRBV7-2	TRBJ1-1	ASRGTGAKGAF
.	TRBV29-1	TRBJ2-1	SVGAGAGNEQF
TRBD1	TRBV5-1	TRBJ2-1	ASSVIPGTGAANEQF
.	TRBV20-1	TRBJ2-3	SAKPGGRTDTQY
TRBD1	TRBV2	TRBJ1-2	ASGDRGLRGYT
.	TRBV4-3	TRBJ2-7	ASSPDPDDSYEQY
TRBD1	TRBV11-1	TRBJ2-7	ASSPQGPGTGKHEQY
.	TRBV28	TRBJ1-6	ASSPDLTPLH
TRBD1	TRBV6-2/TRBV6-3	TRBJ2-5	ASSYGQGFAETQY
.	TRBV9	TRBJ2-1	ASSVGQELYEQF
.	TRBV7-2	TRBJ1-2	ASSLYEVAT
.	TRBV4-1	TRBJ1-5	ASSQDGGSNQPLH
.	TRBV20-1	TRBJ1-5	SAQTDSNQPQH
TRBD1	TRBV13	TRBJ2-4	ASSYWDRVFGEQY
.	TRBV7-8	TRBJ2-7	ASSLAMSYEQY
.	TRBV12-3/TRBV12-4	TRBJ2-1	ASSFVAAHEQF
.	TRBV12-5	TRBJ1-2	ASGLVPNGGYT
.	TRBV24-1	TRBJ1-2	ATSAPGGTAGYT
.	TRBV6-2/TRBV6-3	TRBJ2-5	ASSSDGRGGSRNEQY
.	TRBV7-8	TRBJ2-1	ASSTPNSYNEQF
.	TRBV6-2/TRBV6-3	TRBJ1-2	ASSYATTSYGYT
TRBD1	TRBV29-1	TRBJ2-3	SVEFPADRGGTDTQY
.	TRBV6-2/TRBV6-3	TRBJ2-1	ASISNVRVATYNEQF
.	TRBV10-3	TRBJ1-2	AISGEHTGGYGYT
.	TRBV27	.	ASSLSRSESYEQY
TRBD1	TRBV7-8	TRBJ2-1	ASSLGQGQEQF
.	TRBV6-5	TRBJ1-1	ASSQGRPNTEAF
.	TRBV5-1	TRBJ2-7	ASSLLQKMAQY
TRBD2	TRBV9	.	ASSAGLAGRNEQY
.	TRBV7-3	TRBJ2-4	ASSSPRSGIQY
.	TRBV7-9	TRBJ2-6	ASSGVTSGANVLT
.	TRBV12-5	TRBJ2-7	ARGLGGTYEQY
.	TRBV6-2/TRBV6-3	TRBJ2-7	ASKGDTYEQY
.	TRBV7-9	TRBJ2-1	ASSPPGGTIRQF
.	TRBV27	TRBJ2-3	ASSLEKLTDTQY
.	TRBV6-5	TRBJ1-1	ASSYSPGLFAEAF
.	TRBV13	TRBJ1-1	ASSLSRGEAF
TRBD1	TRBV6-5	TRBJ1-1	ASRRTGVTEAF
TRBD1	TRBV5-1	TRBJ1-4	ASRTGTGENNEKLF
.	TRBV27	TRBJ2-7	ASSLSDSSYEQY
TRBD1	TRBV5-1	TRBJ2-7	ASSPRQGPNYEQY
.	TRBV15	TRBJ2-5	ATSTFGANPQIQETQY
.	TRBV12-3/TRBV12-4	TRBJ2-1	ASSNGGHEQF
TRBD2	TRBV7-2	TRBJ2-7	ASSSPGLAGASSYEQY
.	TRBV7-2	TRBJ2-3	ASSPTATRFTDTQY
TRBD2	TRBV28	TRBJ2-1	ASKRGGYYNEQF
.	TRBV3-1	TRBJ1-5	ASGSNGGNQPQH
.	TRBV4-2	TRBJ2-4	ASSQDPGINIQY
.	TRBV7-2	TRBJ1-1	ASSLDLGATTEAF
.	TRBV10-3	TRBJ2-3	AISDLQGRSTDTQY
.	TRBV9	TRBJ2-5	ASSVGSVETQY